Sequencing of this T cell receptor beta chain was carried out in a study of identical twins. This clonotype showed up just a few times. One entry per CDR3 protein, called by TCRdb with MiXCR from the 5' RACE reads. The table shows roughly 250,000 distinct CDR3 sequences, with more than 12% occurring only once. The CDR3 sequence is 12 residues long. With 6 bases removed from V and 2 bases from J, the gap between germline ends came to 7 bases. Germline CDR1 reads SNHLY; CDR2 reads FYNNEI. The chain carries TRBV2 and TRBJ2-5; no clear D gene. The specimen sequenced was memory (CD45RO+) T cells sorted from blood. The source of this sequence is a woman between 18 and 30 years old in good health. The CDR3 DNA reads TGTGCCAGCAGGGACCCTCAAGAGACCCAGTACTTC. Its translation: CASRDPQETQYF. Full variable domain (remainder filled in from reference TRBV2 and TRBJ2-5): EPEVTQTPSHQVTQMGQEVILRCVPISNHLYFYWYRQILGQKVEFLVSFYNNEISEKSEIFDDQFSVERPDGSNFTLKIRSTKLEDSAMYFCASRDPQETQYFGPGTRLLVL.